This TCR beta chain was profiled in a study of spatial heterogeneity in lung cancer. Study-level background: Alpha-chain sequences were consistently detected in smaller numbers than beta-chain sequences.

Trimming cost V 4 bases and J 7 bases; bases outside gene matches: 6. The CDR3 has 14 amino acids. Germline V gene lookup returns CDR1 SGHAT and CDR2 FQNNGV. Study-wide results and limits: Relative to follow-up, resection was when ubiquitous expanded tumor TCRs appeared more in blood.

TCRdb itself ran the 5' RACE reads through MiXCR, one entry per CDR3 protein. The sample has 12,000 to 15,000 distinct CDR3 sequences, approximately 8.5% seen once. The table lists this clonotype with many counts. Its antigen is as yet unknown. Noted time point: sample taken at primary tumor resection. The sequenced material consisted of unsorted whole RNA from tumor, nontumor lung or frozen PBMC. The roughly 68 donors had untreated early-stage non-small cell lung cancer. The chain links TRBV11-2 to TRBJ2-2, with 7 bases lining up with TRBD1. The specimen comprised PBMCs, sampled at surgery. The TCR sequence derives from a female donor with early-stage non-small cell lung cancer. The CDR3 coding sequence is TGTGCCAGCAGCTCCCTTAGGACAGGCGGGGAGCTGTTTTTT. Translated: CASSSLRTGGELFF.